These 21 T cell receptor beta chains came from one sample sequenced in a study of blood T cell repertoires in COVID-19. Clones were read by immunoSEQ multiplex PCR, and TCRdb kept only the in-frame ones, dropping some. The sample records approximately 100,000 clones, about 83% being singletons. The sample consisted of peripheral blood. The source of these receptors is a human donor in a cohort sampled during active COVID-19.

The chain's CDR3 is CASSLEGVSGNTIYF. CDR3 in DNA: TGCGCCAGCAGCTTAGAGGGGGTCTCTGGAAACACCATATATTTT. V and J are TRBV5-1 and TRBJ1-3; perhaps TRBD1 as D (6 bases). Looked up from germline, CDR1 is SGHRS and CDR2 is YFSETQ. Trimming removed 2 bases at V and 0 bases at J, with 9 bases between. The CDR3 covers 15 residues.

CDR3 sequence reads: CASSLTGALSDEQFF. In nucleotides, the CDR3 is TGTGCCAGCTCGCTGACAGGGGCCCTCAGTGATGAGCAGTTCTTC. The J gene is TRBJ2-1, the V gene TRBV18, with TRBD1 matching over 8 bases. CDR3 length equals 15 residues. Germline CDR1 and CDR2: KGHSH and LQKENI. Losses at the gene ends were 6 bases for V and 8 bases for J; bases not matched to a gene: 12.

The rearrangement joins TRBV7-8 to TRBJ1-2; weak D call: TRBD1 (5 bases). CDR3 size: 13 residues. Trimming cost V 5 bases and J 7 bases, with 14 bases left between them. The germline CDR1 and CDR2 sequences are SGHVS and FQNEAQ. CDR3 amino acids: CASSVGQGAGYTF. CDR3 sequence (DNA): TGTGCCAGCAGCGTTGGGCAGGGTGCTGGCTACACCTTC.

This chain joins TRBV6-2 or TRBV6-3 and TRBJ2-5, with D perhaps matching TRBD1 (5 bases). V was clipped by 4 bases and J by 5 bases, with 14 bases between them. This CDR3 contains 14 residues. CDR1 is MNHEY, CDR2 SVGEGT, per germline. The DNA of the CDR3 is TGTGCCAGCAGTTTAGCTGGGGCCGGGGAGACCCAGTACTTC. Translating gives CASSLAGAGETQYF.

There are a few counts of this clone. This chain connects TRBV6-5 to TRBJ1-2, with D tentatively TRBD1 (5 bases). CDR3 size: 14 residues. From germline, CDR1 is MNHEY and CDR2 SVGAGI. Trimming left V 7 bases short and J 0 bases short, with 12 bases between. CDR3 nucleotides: TGTGCCAGCATGTTGGGGGGTGCTAACTATGGCTACACCTTC. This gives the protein CASMLGGANYGYTF.

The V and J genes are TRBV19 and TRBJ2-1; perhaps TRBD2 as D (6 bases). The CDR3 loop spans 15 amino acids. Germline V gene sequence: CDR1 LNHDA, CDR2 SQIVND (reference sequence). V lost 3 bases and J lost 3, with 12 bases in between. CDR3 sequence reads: CASSIGLKDYNEQFF. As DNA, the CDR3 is TGTGCCAGTAGTATCGGACTAAAAGACTACAATGAGCAGTTCTTC.

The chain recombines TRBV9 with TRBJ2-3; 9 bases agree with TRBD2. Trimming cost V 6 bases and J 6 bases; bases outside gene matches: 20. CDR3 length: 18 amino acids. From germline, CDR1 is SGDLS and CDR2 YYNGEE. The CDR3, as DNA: TGTGCCAGCACCAAAACCCCTGGCGGGGGGGCCGGTTCGGATACGCAGTATTTT. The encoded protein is CASTKTPGGGAGSDTQYF.

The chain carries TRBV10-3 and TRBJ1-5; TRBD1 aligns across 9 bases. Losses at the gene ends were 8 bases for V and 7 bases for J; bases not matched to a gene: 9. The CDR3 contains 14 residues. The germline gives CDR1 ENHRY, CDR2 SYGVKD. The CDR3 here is CAIRGQGVRQPQHF. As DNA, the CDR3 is TGTGCCATCCGGGGACAGGGTGTCCGGCAGCCCCAGCATTTT.

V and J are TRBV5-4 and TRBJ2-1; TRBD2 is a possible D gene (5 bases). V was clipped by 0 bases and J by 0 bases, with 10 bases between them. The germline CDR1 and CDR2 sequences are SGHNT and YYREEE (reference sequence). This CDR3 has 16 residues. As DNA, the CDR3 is TGTGCCAGCAGCTTGGGTGGGAGTCGCTCCTACAATGAGCAGTTCTTC. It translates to CASSLGGSRSYNEQFF.

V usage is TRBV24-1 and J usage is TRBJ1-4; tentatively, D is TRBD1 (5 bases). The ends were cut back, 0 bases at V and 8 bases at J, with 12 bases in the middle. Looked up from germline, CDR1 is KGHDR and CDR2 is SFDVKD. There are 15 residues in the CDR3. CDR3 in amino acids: CATSDLIRVREKLFF. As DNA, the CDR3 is TGTGCCACCAGTGATTTGATCAGGGTTCGGGAAAAACTGTTTTTT.

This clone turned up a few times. CDR3 in DNA: TGCAGCGTTATCTTTCGGTCACCCGGGGGAGAGACCCAGTACTTC. It is translated as CSVIFRSPGGETQYF. V usage is TRBV29-1 and J usage is TRBJ2-5; D possibly corresponds to TRBD2 (6 bases). From germline, CDR1 is SQVTM and CDR2 ANQGSEA. Trimming shortened V by 5 bases and J by 4 bases, and 20 bases separated the two germline ends. This CDR3 contains 15 residues.

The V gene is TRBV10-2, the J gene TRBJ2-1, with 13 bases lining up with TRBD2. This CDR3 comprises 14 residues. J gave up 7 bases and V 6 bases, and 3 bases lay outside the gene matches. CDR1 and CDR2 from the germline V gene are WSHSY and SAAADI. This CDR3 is CASRGLAGQNEQFF. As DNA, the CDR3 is TGCGCCAGCAGGGGACTAGCGGGACAGAATGAGCAGTTCTTC.

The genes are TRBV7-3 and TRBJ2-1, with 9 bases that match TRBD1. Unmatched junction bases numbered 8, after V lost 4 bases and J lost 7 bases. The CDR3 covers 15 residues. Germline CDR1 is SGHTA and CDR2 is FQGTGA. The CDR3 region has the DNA TGTGCCAGCAGCTCTAGGACAGGGGCGAGGAATGAGCAGTTCTTC. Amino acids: CASSSRTGARNEQFF.

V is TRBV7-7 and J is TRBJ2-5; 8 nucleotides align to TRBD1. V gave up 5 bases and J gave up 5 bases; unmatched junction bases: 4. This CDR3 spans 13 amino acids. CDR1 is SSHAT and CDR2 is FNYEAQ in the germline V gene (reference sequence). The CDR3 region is CASSRDRQETQYF. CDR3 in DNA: TGTGCCAGCAGCAGGGACAGGCAGGAGACCCAGTACTTC. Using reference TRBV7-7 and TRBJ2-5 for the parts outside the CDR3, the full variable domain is GAGVSQSPRYKVTKRGQDVTLRCDPISSHATLYWYQQALGQGPEFLTYFNYEAQPDKSGLPSDRFSAERPEGSISTLTIQRTEQRDSAMYRCASSRDRQETQYFGPGTRLLVL.

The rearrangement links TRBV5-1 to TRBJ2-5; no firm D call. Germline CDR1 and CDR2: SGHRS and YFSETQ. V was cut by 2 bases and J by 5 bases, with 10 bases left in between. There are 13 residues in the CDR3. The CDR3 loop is CASSLLQRETQYF. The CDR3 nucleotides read TGCGCCAGCAGCTTACTTCAGAGGGAGACCCAGTACTTC.

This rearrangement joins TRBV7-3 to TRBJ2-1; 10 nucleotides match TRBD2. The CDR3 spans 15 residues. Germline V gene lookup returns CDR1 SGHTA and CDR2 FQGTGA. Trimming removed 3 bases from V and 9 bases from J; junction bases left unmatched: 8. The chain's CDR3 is CASSFFLAGEGEQFF. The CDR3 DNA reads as TGTGCCAGCAGCTTCTTCCTAGCGGGAGAGGGTGAGCAGTTCTTC.

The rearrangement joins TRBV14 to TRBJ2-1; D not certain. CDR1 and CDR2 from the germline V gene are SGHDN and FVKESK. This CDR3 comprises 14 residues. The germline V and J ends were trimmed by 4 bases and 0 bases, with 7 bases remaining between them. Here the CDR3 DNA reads TGTGCCAGCAGCCCTCCGAGCTCCTACAATGAGCAGTTCTTC. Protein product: CASSPPSSYNEQFF.

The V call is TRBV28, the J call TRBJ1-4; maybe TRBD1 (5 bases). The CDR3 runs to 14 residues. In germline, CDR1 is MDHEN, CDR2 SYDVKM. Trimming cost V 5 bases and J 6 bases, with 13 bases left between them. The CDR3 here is CASSPPGPDEKLFF. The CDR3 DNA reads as TGTGCCAGCAGTCCCCCAGGGCCGGATGAAAAACTGTTTTTT.

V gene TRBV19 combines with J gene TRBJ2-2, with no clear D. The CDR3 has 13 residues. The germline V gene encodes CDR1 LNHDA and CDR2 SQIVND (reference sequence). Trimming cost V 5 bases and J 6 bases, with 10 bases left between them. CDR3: CASSVELAGELFF. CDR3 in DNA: TGTGCCAGTAGTGTTGAGTTGGCCGGGGAGCTGTTTTTT.

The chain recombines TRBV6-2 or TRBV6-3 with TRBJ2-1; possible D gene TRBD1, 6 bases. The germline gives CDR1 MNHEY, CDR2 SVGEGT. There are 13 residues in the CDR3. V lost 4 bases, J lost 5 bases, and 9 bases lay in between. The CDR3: CASSSGQHNEQFF. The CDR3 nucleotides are TGTGCCAGCAGTTCCGGACAGCACAATGAGCAGTTCTTC.

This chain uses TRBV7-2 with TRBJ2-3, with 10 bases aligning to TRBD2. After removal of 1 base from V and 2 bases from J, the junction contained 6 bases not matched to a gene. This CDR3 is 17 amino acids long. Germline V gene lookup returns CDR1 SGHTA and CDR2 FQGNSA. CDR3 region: CASSLELAGPNTDTQYF. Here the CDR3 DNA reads TGTGCCAGCAGCTTAGAACTAGCGGGGCCCAACACAGATACGCAGTATTTT.